Shown below are 23 T cell receptor beta chains from a single sample sequenced in a study of T-cell memory formation after mild COVID-19 (dated by TCRdb to about 2021). The receptor library was made with 5' RACE. This sample was sequenced with an Illumina NovaSeq 6000. TCRdb reran the public reads through fastp at Q25 and MiXCR, keeping productive beta chains. Duplicate CDR3 protein sequences are folded into a single record with the most common DNA and genes. In this sample the table shows about 360,000 distinct CDR3 sequences, 13% of which occur a single time. The top ten constitute about 22% of the sample. The sequencing sample was made of PBMCs or a T cell subset sorted from them (not recorded which). The receptor set was obtained from a man aged 18 to 30 who had mild COVID-19 (a few samples of this study predate the infection). The sample titles of this study are shuffled in the database, so cell type and time point are left out; the donor was told from shared clones.

This clonotype occurred a few times. The chain has TRBV11-1 and TRBJ2-2, with D hard to call. Looked up from germline, CDR1 is SGHAT and CDR2 is FQDESV (reference sequence). The CDR3 extends over 12 amino acids. The ends were cut back, 7 bases at V and 6 bases at J, with 9 bases in the middle. CDR3 amino acids: CASNTASGELFF. CDR3 DNA: TGTGCCAGCAATACAGCCTCCGGGGAGCTGTTTTTT.

This clonotype has a handful of counts. The chain carries TRBV28 and TRBJ2-3, with D perhaps matching TRBD1 (6 bases). Germline CDR1 MDHEN, CDR2 SYDVKM. The CDR3 extends over 18 amino acids. The V end lost 4 bases, the J end lost 5 bases, and 25 bases lay between the germline ends. CDR3 protein: CASSSQGSRSSHGDTQYF. The CDR3 bases are TGTGCCAGCAGTTCGCAGGGGTCTCGATCTTCTCATGGAGATACGCAGTATTTT.

This clonotype was counted at least ten times. The genes are TRBV5-6 and TRBJ1-4, with D possibly being TRBD1 (5 bases). Looked up from germline, CDR1 is SGHDT and CDR2 is YYEEEE. Trimming pared 4 bases from V and 7 bases from J, leaving 17 bases between. This CDR3 has 15 residues. For the CDR3, the DNA is TGTGCCAGCAGCATGAGGGGAGGTGGAGTTGAAAAACTGTTTTTT. Its translation is CASSMRGGGVEKLFF.

There are many counts of this clonotype. This rearrangement joins TRBV5-1 to TRBJ2-3; D gene uncertain. Germline V gene lookup returns CDR1 SGHRS and CDR2 YFSETQ. This CDR3 has 15 amino acids. V was shortened by 4 bases and J by 0 bases, with 12 bases between the two germline ends. The CDR3 DNA sequence: TGCGCCAGCAGCCCTGGGAAGCTGAGCACAGATACGCAGTATTTT. It codes for CASSPGKLSTDTQYF.

CDR3 region: CASSERGAGNQPQHF. The CDR3 DNA reads TGTGCCAGCAGTGAAAGGGGGGCCGGCAATCAGCCCCAGCATTTT. The rearrangement links TRBV6-1 to TRBJ1-5; the D gene is possibly TRBD1 (6 bases). The V gene lost 2 bases and the J gene lost 2 bases, with 10 bases spanning the gap. CDR3 length: 15 amino acids. CDR1 and CDR2 (germline): MNHNS, SASEGT.

The rearrangement links TRBV7-9 to TRBJ2-4; 10 bases are a match to TRBD1. Germline CDR1 and CDR2: SEHNR and FQNEAQ (reference sequence). This CDR3 has 14 amino acids. The J segment lost 8 bases and the V segment lost 6 bases, leaving 7 bases of the junction unmatched. CDR3 bases: TGTGCCAGCAGGAGGGGACAGGGGCTCGACATTCAGTACTTC. This sequence encodes CASRRGQGLDIQYF.

This clonotype occurred a few times. The V gene is TRBV12-3 or TRBV12-4, the J gene TRBJ1-4; no reliable D call. The CDR3 has 15 residues. Deletions cut 8 bases from V and 5 bases from J, with 18 bases between. CDR3 coding DNA: TGTGCCAGCGGGATAAGGCCTGCCCTGAATGAAAAACTGTTTTTT. The encoded protein is CASGIRPALNEKLFF.

This clonotype was seen many times. The chain couples TRBV7-2 to TRBJ2-5; possible D gene TRBD2, 5 bases. The germline CDR1 and CDR2 sequences are SGHTA and FQGNSA. Trimming took 4 bases from V and 3 from J, leaving 15 bases between them. The length of the CDR3 is 15 residues. The CDR3 loop reads CASSYPVLGEETQYF. The CDR3 nucleotides are TGTGCCAGCAGCTACCCCGTACTAGGAGAAGAGACCCAGTACTTC.

The chain recombines TRBV28 with TRBJ2-1, with 14 bases lining up with TRBD2. V shed 6 bases and J 0 bases; nucleotides not matched to a gene: 10. CDR1 is MDHEN, CDR2 SYDVKM, per germline. The CDR3 is 19 amino acids. The CDR3 region has the DNA TGTGCCAGCAGGACCCAGGGACTAGCGGGGGAAAGCTCCTACAATGAGCAGTTCTTC. Translating it yields CASRTQGLAGESSYNEQFF. Full variable domain (remainder filled in from reference TRBV28 and TRBJ2-1): DVKVTQSSRYLVKRTGEKVFLECVQDMDHENMFWYRQDPGLGLRLIYFSYDVKMKEKGDIPEGYSVSREKKERFSLILESASTNQTSMYLCASRTQGLAGESSYNEQFFGPGTRLTVL.

The chain couples TRBV4-1 to TRBJ2-5, with 8 bases that match TRBD2. Germline CDR1 reads MGHRA; CDR2 reads YSYEKL. The ends lost 2 bases at V and 3 bases at J; junction bases unmatched: 2. CDR3 size: 14 residues. The CDR3 here is CASSQPTSEETQYF. In DNA, the CDR3 is TGCGCCAGCAGCCAACCGACTAGCGAAGAGACCCAGTACTTC.

The CDR3 region has the DNA TGTGCCAGCAGTTTAGCGGATAGGGTCAGCAATCAGCCCCAGCATTTT. It yields the protein CASSLADRVSNQPQHF. The chain has TRBV28 and TRBJ1-5, with D unclear. The CDR3 is 16 amino acids. The germline gives CDR1 MDHEN, CDR2 SYDVKM. V lost 2 bases and J 1 base, leaving 12 bases between the germline ends.

CDR3 nucleotides: TGTGCCATCAAGAGGGGACTAGCGGGGAACACCGGGGAGCTGTTTTTT. Encoded protein: CAIKRGLAGNTGELFF. The V call is TRBV10-3, the J call TRBJ2-2, with TRBD2 identical over 12 bases. The CDR3 runs to 16 residues. Germline V gives CDR1 ENHRY, CDR2 SYGVKD. J was trimmed by 1 base and V by 7 bases; bases with no gene match: 4.

CDR3 loop: CSVDGQGANYGYTF. The CDR3 DNA is TGCAGCGTTGACGGACAGGGCGCTAACTATGGCTACACCTTC. V gene TRBV29-1 combines with J gene TRBJ1-2, with 8 nucleotides matching TRBD1. The CDR3 is made up of 14 amino acids. Germline V gene sequence: CDR1 SQVTM, CDR2 ANQGSEA. Trimming cost V 3 bases and J 0 bases; bases outside gene matches: 3.

The chain has TRBV5-1 and TRBJ2-1; 7 nucleotides agree with TRBD2. The CDR3 consists of 14 residues. V shed 4 bases and J 9 bases; nucleotides not matched to a gene: 10. Per the germline V gene, CDR1 is SGHRS and CDR2 is YFSETQ. CDR3 sequence reads: CASSQAGFLGEQFF. The CDR3 DNA is TGCGCCAGCAGCCAAGCGGGGTTTTTGGGTGAGCAGTTCTTC.

This clonotype came up once. The J gene is TRBJ2-7, the V gene TRBV6-5; 9 nucleotides line up with TRBD1. V lost 2 bases, J lost 5 bases, and 4 bases stayed unmatched. Germline V gene sequence: CDR1 MNHEY, CDR2 SVGAGI. The CDR3 has 14 residues. CDR3 amino acids: CASSYPGQGDEQYF. In DNA form, the CDR3 reads TGTGCCAGCAGTTACCCGGGACAGGGCGACGAGCAGTACTTC.

The chain combines TRBV7-8 with TRBJ1-5; possible D gene TRBD1, 5 bases. Germline CDR1 and CDR2: SGHVS and FQNEAQ. This CDR3 spans 13 amino acids. The V end was cut by 5 bases, the J end by 4 bases, with 9 bases between. CDR3 sequence (DNA): TGTGCCAGCAGCCATCCAGGGAATCAGCCCCAGCATTTT. This sequence encodes CASSHPGNQPQHF.

V and J are TRBV7-9 and TRBJ2-2, with D possibly matching TRBD2 (5 bases). The germline gives CDR1 SEHNR, CDR2 FQNEAQ (reference sequence). The CDR3 runs 16 residues. The V end lost 3 bases, the J end lost 0 bases, and 11 bases lay between the germline ends. The CDR3 DNA reads as TGTGCCAGCAGCTTCCGAGGGTCCTCGAACACCGGGGAGCTGTTTTTT. Translated, it gives CASSFRGSSNTGELFF.

V and J are TRBV19 and TRBJ1-6; 8 bases line up with TRBD1. V lost 5 bases and J lost 9; bases outside the gene matches: 6. This CDR3 is built from 14 residues. Germline V CDR1 and CDR2: LNHDA, SQIVND (reference sequence). Here the CDR3 reads CASSSGQGFSPLHF. The CDR3 nucleotides are TGTGCCAGTAGTTCTGGACAGGGATTTTCACCCCTCCACTTT.

This clonotype appeared a few times. The chain combines TRBV5-1 with TRBJ2-7; D gene ambiguous. The length of the CDR3 is 12 residues. Trimming pared 1 base from V and 5 bases from J, leaving 7 bases between. CDR1 and CDR2 from the germline V gene are SGHRS and YFSETQ. CDR3 DNA sequence: TGCGCCAGCAGCTTGACATTTGACGAGCAGTACTTC. Its protein product is CASSLTFDEQYF.

The rearrangement joins TRBV5-5 to TRBJ2-7; TRBD1 is a possible D gene (7 bases). Trimming stripped 2 bases from V and 3 bases from J, with 15 bases between. The CDR3 contains 15 residues. Germline V gene lookup returns CDR1 SGHKS and CDR2 YYEKEE (reference sequence). The CDR3 DNA reads as TGTGCCAGCAGCTTCGGAGGGACAGTTAACTACGAGCAGTACTTC. Translated: CASSFGGTVNYEQYF.

The chain recombines TRBV7-2 with TRBJ1-1, with D perhaps matching TRBD1 (5 bases). Germline V gives CDR1 SGHTA, CDR2 FQGNSA. Trimming took 4 bases from V and 7 from J, leaving 16 bases between them. The CDR3 is made up of 14 amino acids. The CDR3 DNA is TGTGCCAGCAGCTGGCAGAGAGGGGAGAATGAAGCTTTCTTT. This encodes CASSWQRGENEAFF.

V and J are TRBV7-2 and TRBJ2-2; the match to TRBD1 covers 11 bases. CDR1 and CDR2 (germline): SGHTA, FQGNSA. V gave up 6 bases and J gave up 6 bases; unmatched junction bases: 6. This CDR3 has 15 amino acids. The CDR3 reads CASSMGDRGAGELFF. DNA for the CDR3: TGTGCCAGCAGTATGGGGGACAGGGGGGCCGGGGAGCTGTTTTTT.

The genes are TRBV19 and TRBJ1-2, with 7 bases that match TRBD1. J was trimmed by 7 bases and V by 10 bases; bases with no gene match: 12. The CDR3 is 13 residues long. Germline CDR1 reads LNHDA; CDR2 reads SQIVND (reference sequence). DNA of the CDR3: TGTGCCACCCGCTGGGACAGACTTGGTGGCTACACCTTC. Protein: CATRWDRLGGYTF.